This TCR beta chain was found in a study of yellow fever vaccine responses in identical twins. V lost 10 bases and J lost 5, with 10 bases in between. The CDR3 covers 11 residues. Looked up from germline, CDR1 is SGHAT and CDR2 is FQNNGV. Each CDR3 protein gets one entry after TCRdb re-called the RT-PCR reads with MiXCR. The sample holds about 11,000 distinct CDR3 sequences, 77% seen once. Material: T cells from blood (PBMCs), unsorted or a sorted subset (not recorded which), obtained before or after yellow fever vaccination (not recorded which). This clonotype originated in a woman aged 18-29 years who received the yellow fever vaccine. The rearrangement links TRBV11-2 to TRBJ2-3; D uncertain. DNA for the CDR3: TGTGCCAAATGGTCAGAAGATACGCAGTATTTT. It codes for CAKWSEDTQYF.